Reported below is one T cell receptor beta chain. Data came from immunoSEQ multiplex PCR; TCRdb stores just in-frame clones and leaves some out. The table records about 79,000 clones, just over 90% of them present only once. The sample comes from a study of T cell changes during pregnancy in multiple sclerosis. Trimming removed 5 bases at V and 8 bases at J, with 15 bases between. Germline CDR1 is MNHEY and CDR2 is SVGAGI. The CDR3 runs to 14 residues. This TCR was recovered from a female donor in good health, enrolled as a control in a pregnancy study. V and J are TRBV6-5 and TRBJ1-4; no reliable D call. The sequencing here drew on peripheral blood, taken in the second trimester of pregnancy. This CDR3 is CASSAGVGVEKLFF. The CDR3 bases are TGTGCCAGCAGTGCCGGGGTAGGAGTGGAAAAACTGTTTTTT.